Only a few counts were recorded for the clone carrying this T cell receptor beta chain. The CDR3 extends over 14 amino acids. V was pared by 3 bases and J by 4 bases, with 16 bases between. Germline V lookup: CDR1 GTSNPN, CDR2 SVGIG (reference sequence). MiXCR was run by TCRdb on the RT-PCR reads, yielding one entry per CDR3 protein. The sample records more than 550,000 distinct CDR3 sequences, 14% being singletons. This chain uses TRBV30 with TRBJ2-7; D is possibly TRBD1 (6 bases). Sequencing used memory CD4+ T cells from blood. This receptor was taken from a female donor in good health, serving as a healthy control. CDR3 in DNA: TGTGCCTGGAGATCGTGGGCAGGGGAGTACGAGCAGTACTTC. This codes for CAWRSWAGEYEQYF.